Detailed here is one T cell receptor (beta chain). Antigen: not known. These data originate in a study of T cell responses to AZD1222 COVID-19 vaccine. Study-level points and caveats: Clonal diversity may have been underestimated in mostly white British donors. Nearly half of spike-specific TCRs reportedly target unmutated variant regions.

The length of the CDR3 is 14 residues. Measured with immunoSEQ multiplex PCR; TCRdb has only the in-frame clones, and not every one. The sample shows approximately 100,000 clones, around nine tenths of them seen only once. This specimen consisted of peripheral blood, obtained 28 days after the second dose of the MenACWY control vaccine. This TCR came from an adult who received the MenACWY meningococcal vaccine as a control. The chain employs TRBV12-2 and TRBJ2-5. TRBV12-2 constitutes a pseudogene. CDR3 sequence: CASRTGRQEETQYF. As DNA, the CDR3 is TGTGCAAGTCGCACGGGACGCCAGGAAGAGACCCAGTACTTC.